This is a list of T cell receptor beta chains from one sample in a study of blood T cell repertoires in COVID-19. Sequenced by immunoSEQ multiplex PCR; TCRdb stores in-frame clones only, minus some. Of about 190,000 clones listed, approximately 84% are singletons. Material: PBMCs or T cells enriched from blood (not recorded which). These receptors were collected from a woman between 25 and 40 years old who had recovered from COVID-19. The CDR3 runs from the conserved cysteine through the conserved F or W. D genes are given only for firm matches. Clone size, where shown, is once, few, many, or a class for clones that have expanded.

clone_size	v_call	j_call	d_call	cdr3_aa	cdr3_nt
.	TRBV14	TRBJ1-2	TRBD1	CASSPQGGIGYTF	TGTGCCAGCAGTCCACAGGGGGGGATTGGCTACACCTTC
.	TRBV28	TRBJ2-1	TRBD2	CASSRTSGSSYEQFF	TGTGCCAGCAGTCGGACTAGCGGGAGTAGCTATGAGCAGTTCTTC
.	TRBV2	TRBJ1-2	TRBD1	CASSIETGVGAYTF	TGTGCCAGCAGTATCGAGACAGGGGTTGGAGCCTACACCTTC
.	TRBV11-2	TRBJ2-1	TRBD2	CASSLGFSGGSYNEQFF	TGTGCCAGCAGCTTAGGGTTTAGCGGGGGGTCCTACAATGAGCAGTTCTTC
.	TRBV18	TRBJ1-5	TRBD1	CASSPGTGGLNQPQHF	TGTGCCAGCTCACCAGGGACAGGAGGACTCAATCAGCCCCAGCATTTT
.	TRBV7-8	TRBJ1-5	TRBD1	CASSLAPWDRGDQPQHF	TGTGCCAGCAGCTTAGCGCCTTGGGACAGGGGGGATCAGCCCCAGCATTTT
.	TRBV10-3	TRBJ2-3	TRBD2	CAIRPGLAGGSDTQYF	TGTGCCATCAGACCGGGACTAGCGGGAGGGTCAGATACGCAGTATTTT
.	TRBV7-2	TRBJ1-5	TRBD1	CASSLNPGGQPQHF	TGTGCCAGCAGCTTAAACCCAGGGGGCCAGCCCCAGCATTTT
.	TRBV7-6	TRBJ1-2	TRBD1	CASSATATGGSALSTNYGYTF	TGTGCCAGCAGCGCTACCGCTACAGGGGGCAGCGCATTATCAACTAACTATGGCTACACCTTC
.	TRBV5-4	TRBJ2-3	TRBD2	CASSLAAGGRKTDTQYF	TGTGCCAGCAGCTTGGCGGCGGGGGGGCGAAAGACAGATACGCAGTATTTT
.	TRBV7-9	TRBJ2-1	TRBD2	CASYGLAYYNEQFF	TGTGCCAGCTACGGACTAGCCTACTACAATGAGCAGTTCTTC
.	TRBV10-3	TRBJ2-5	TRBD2	CAISSENSGGLQETQYF	TGTGCCATCAGTTCCGAAAATAGCGGGGGACTCCAAGAGACCCAGTACTTC
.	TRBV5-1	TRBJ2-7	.	CASSLENRVTWEQYF	TGCGCCAGCAGCTTGGAAAACAGGGTAACATGGGAGCAGTACTTC
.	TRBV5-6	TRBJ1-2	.	CASSPNLDSAYGYTF	TGTGCCAGCAGCCCCAACCTAGATTCGGCTTATGGCTACACCTTC
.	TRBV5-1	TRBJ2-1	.	CASGRNNEQFF	TGCGCCAGCGGGAGGAACAATGAGCAGTTCTTC
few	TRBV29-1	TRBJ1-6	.	CSVRQGNSPLHF	TGCAGCGTTAGGCAGGGGAATTCACCCCTCCACTTT
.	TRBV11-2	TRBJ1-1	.	CASSFNRAVNTEAFF	TGTGCCAGCAGCTTCAACAGGGCTGTGAACACTGAAGCTTTCTTT
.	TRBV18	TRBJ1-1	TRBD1	CASSPGLRDRGQGSTEAFF	TGTGCCAGCTCACCTGGGCTCAGGGACAGGGGGCAGGGAAGCACTGAAGCTTTCTTT
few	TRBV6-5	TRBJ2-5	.	CASSTKGRETQYF	TGTGCCAGCAGTACGAAAGGGAGGGAGACCCAGTACTTC
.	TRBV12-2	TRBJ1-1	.	CASRLSFLMGEDTEAFF	TGTGCAAGTCGCCTTAGTTTCTTGATGGGGGAGGACACTGAAGCTTTCTTT
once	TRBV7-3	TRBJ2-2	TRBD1	CASSDRGRTGELFF	TGTGCCAGCAGTGACAGGGGGCGCACCGGGGAGCTGTTTTTT
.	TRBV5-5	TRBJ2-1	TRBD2	CASSLAAAGGYNEQFF	TGTGCCAGCAGCTTGGCGGCGGCGGGAGGTTACAATGAGCAGTTCTTC
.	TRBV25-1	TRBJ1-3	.	CASSELVRGQGNTIYF	TGTGCCAGCAGTGAATTGGTCAGGGGCCAAGGAAACACCATATATTTT
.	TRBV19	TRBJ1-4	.	CASSILRNEKLFF	TGTGCCAGTAGTATCTTACGGAATGAAAAACTGTTTTTT